This TCR beta chain was recovered during a study of cytomegalovirus exposure and HLA in healthy donors. CDR3 length: 17 residues. Losses at the gene ends were 1 base for V and 6 bases for J; bases not matched to a gene: 10. Germline CDR1 is MDHEN and CDR2 is SYDVKM. The PCR contained 60 Vbeta and 13 Jbeta primers. The protocol was immunoSEQ multiplex PCR, while the TCRdb copy is restricted to in-frame clones and leaves out a portion. Its clone listing holds around 50,000 clones. The genes are TRBV28 and TRBJ2-1, with 9 bases fitting TRBD2. The origin of this receptor is a woman aged 40 to 49 in good health and CMV-seronegative. Sequencing was carried out using PBMCs. The CDR3 DNA is TGTGCCAGCAGTTTATCGGGTGGCGGGAGGGCGGGCAATGAGCAGTTCTTC. It codes for CASSLSGGGRAGNEQFF.